The 3 T cell receptor beta chains in this list originate from one sample, sequenced in a study of T cells in Graves' hyperthyroidism and ophthalmopathy. There were TCR beta CDR3 regions amplified from RNA transcripts. Using the HTBI primer set, a first-round RT-PCR was run on the TCR CDR3. TCRdb used MiXCR to reprocess the multiplex PCR reads, holding one entry per CDR3 protein. The table records just under 750,000 distinct CDR3 sequences, 30% to 40% of them present only once. The sequencing input was blood. Receptors originate from a woman between 40 and 50 years old with Graves' hyperthyroidism.

The V call is TRBV2, the J call TRBJ1-5; TRBD1 matches at 7 bases. Germline CDR1 SNHLY, CDR2 FYNNEI. The CDR3 runs to 12 residues. After removal of 11 bases from V and 11 bases from J, the junction contained 12 bases not matched to a gene. CDR3 coding DNA: TGTGCCGGAGGACAGGATCTGGGGGCCCAGCATTTT. Translating it yields CAGGQDLGAQHF. Together with reference TRBV2 and TRBJ1-5, the CDR3 gives the full variable domain: EPEVTQTPSHQVTQMGQEVILRCVPISNHLYFYWYRQILGQKVEFLVSFYNNEISEKSEIFDDQFSVERPDGSNFTLKIRSTKLEDSAMYFCAGGQDLGAQHFGDGTRLSIL.

This clonotype was recorded many times. This chain links TRBV2 with TRBJ2-7, with TRBD1 matching over 9 bases. Germline V gives CDR1 SNHLY, CDR2 FYNNEI. This CDR3 comprises 14 residues. V was pared by 10 bases and J by 6 bases, with 13 bases of the junction left unmatched. DNA for the CDR3: TGTGCCACCCGCACGGGACAGGGAGGTCGCGAGCAGTACTTC. It codes for CATRTGQGGREQYF.

This sequence joins TRBV4-1 and TRBJ1-1; D is undetermined. The CDR3 totals 16 residues. The germline V gene has CDR1 MGHRA and CDR2 YSYEKL. Trimming removed 0 bases from V and 3 bases from J, with 14 bases in between. CDR3 bases: TGCGCCAGCAGCCAAGACCCTACCGAACTTTACACTGAAGCTTTCTTT. The encoded protein is CASSQDPTELYTEAFF.